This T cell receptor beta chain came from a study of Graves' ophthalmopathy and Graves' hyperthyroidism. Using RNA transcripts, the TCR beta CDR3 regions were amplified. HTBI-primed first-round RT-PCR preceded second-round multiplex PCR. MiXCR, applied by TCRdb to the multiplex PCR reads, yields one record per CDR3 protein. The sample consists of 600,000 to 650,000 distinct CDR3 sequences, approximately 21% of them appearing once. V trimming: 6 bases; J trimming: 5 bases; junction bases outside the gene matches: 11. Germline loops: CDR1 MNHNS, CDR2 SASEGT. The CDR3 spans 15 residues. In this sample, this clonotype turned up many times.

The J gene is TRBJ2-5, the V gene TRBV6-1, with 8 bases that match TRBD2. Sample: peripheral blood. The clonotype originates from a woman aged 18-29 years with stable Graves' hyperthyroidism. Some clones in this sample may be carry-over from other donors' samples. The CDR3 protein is CASRESGSRRETQYF. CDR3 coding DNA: TGTGCCAGCAGGGAGAGCGGGAGTCGGCGGGAGACCCAGTACTTC.